The rows below give T cell receptor beta chains drawn from one sample of a study of CD8 T cells in Susac syndrome. MiXCR, applied by TCRdb to the immunoSEQ multiplex PCR reads, yields one record per CDR3 protein. The repertoire holds 120,000 or so distinct CDR3 sequences, with about 94% as singletons. Sequences were obtained from CD4+ T cells from PBMCs. The receptors come from a human donor with multiple sclerosis. Each CDR3 is given with its conserved first and last residue. The order of the fields is clone size, D gene, J gene, V gene, CDR3 protein, CDR3 DNA. The D gene is left open where the match is weak. Size is omitted from some rows. Given values are once, few, many or a class for expanded clones.

clone size: once; D gene: TRBD1; J gene: TRBJ2-3; V gene: TRBV2; CDR3 protein: CASAGRGDRASTDTQYF; CDR3 DNA: TGTGCCAGCGCTGGTCGGGGAGACAGGGCCAGCACAGATACGCAGTATTTT
clone size: .; D gene: .; J gene: TRBJ2-2; V gene: TRBV20-1; CDR3 protein: CSAPLKGTGELFF; CDR3 DNA: TGCAGTGCGCCACTCAAGGGAACCGGGGAGCTGTTTTTT
clone size: .; D gene: .; J gene: TRBJ1-1; V gene: TRBV20-1; CDR3 protein: CSARALVGTIFAEAFF; CDR3 DNA: TGCAGTGCTAGAGCCCTCGTCGGAACCATTTTCGCTGAAGCTTTCTTT
clone size: .; D gene: TRBD1; J gene: TRBJ1-2; V gene: TRBV29-1; CDR3 protein: CSVLQGSSGYTF; CDR3 DNA: TGCAGCGTCCTACAGGGGTCTAGCGGCTACACCTTC
clone size: .; D gene: .; J gene: TRBJ2-1; V gene: TRBV29-1; CDR3 protein: CSADRGGVDNEQFF; CDR3 DNA: TGCAGCGCGGATAGGGGGGGAGTAGACAATGAGCAGTTCTTC
clone size: .; D gene: .; J gene: TRBJ2-7; V gene: TRBV5-6; CDR3 protein: CASNGGGLSSYEQYF; CDR3 DNA: TGTGCCAGCAACGGCGGAGGGCTCAGCTCCTACGAGCAGTACTTC
clone size: few; D gene: .; J gene: TRBJ2-3; V gene: TRBV5-1; CDR3 protein: CASSLKSAGASTDTQYF; CDR3 DNA: TGCGCCAGCAGTTTGAAATCGGCGGGGGCTAGCACAGATACGCAGTATTTT
clone size: .; D gene: TRBD1; J gene: TRBJ1-4; V gene: TRBV6-5; CDR3 protein: CASSSTGGVGKLFF; CDR3 DNA: TGTGCCAGCAGTTCCACAGGGGGTGTAGGAAAACTGTTTTTT
clone size: once; D gene: TRBD1; J gene: TRBJ2-3; V gene: TRBV19; CDR3 protein: CASSPGQGGADTQYF; CDR3 DNA: TGTGCCAGTAGCCCGGGACAGGGGGGCGCAGATACGCAGTATTTT
clone size: .; D gene: .; J gene: TRBJ2-6; V gene: TRBV12-3/TRBV12-4; CDR3 protein: CATGGGSSGANVLTF; CDR3 DNA: TGTGCCACGGGGGGCGGTAGCTCTGGGGCCAACGTCCTGACTTTC
clone size: few; D gene: .; J gene: TRBJ2-7; V gene: TRBV15; CDR3 protein: CATSRDVGANEQYF; CDR3 DNA: TGTGCCACCAGCAGAGATGTAGGGGCGAACGAGCAGTACTTC
clone size: .; D gene: .; J gene: TRBJ2-1; V gene: TRBV5-6; CDR3 protein: CASIASGDEQFF; CDR3 DNA: TGTGCCAGCATCGCTTCAGGTGATGAGCAGTTCTTC
clone size: .; D gene: .; J gene: TRBJ1-1; V gene: TRBV20-1; CDR3 protein: CSAQEWNTEAFF; CDR3 DNA: TGCAGTGCTCAGGAGTGGAACACTGAAGCTTTCTTT
clone size: .; D gene: .; J gene: TRBJ2-1; V gene: TRBV7-2; CDR3 protein: CASSFPYNEQFF; CDR3 DNA: TGTGCCAGCAGTTTCCCTTACAATGAGCAGTTCTTC